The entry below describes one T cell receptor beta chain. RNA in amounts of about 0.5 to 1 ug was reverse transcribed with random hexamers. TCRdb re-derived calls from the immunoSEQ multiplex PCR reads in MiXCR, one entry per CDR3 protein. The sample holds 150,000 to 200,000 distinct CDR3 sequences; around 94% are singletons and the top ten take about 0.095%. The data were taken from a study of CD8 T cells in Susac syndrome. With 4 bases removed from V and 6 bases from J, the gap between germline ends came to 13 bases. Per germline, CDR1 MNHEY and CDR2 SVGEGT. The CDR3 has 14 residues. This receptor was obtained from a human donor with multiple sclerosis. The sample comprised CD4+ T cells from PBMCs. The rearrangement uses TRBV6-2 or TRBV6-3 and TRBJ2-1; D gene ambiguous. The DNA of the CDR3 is TGTGCCAGCAGTTCATACTTGACTTCCAATGAGCAGTTCTTC. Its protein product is CASSSYLTSNEQFF.